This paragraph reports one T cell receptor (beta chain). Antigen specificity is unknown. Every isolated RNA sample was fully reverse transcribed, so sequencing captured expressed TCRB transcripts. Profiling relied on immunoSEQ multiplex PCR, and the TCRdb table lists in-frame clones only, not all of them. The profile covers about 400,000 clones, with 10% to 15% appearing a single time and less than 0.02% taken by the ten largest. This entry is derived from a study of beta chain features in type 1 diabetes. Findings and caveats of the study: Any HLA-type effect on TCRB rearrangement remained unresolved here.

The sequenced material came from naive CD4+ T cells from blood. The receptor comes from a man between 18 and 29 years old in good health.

Written as DNA, the CDR3 is TGTGCCAGCAGAAGATTGCGGGGGGAGAGCACAGATACGCAGTATTTT. Protein product: CASRRLRGESTDTQYF. The chain uses TRBV7-8 and TRBJ2-3; 8 nucleotides match TRBD2. Looked up from germline, CDR1 is SGHVS and CDR2 is FQNEAQ. Unmatched junction bases numbered 8, after V lost 6 bases and J lost 0 bases. The CDR3 is 16 amino acids.